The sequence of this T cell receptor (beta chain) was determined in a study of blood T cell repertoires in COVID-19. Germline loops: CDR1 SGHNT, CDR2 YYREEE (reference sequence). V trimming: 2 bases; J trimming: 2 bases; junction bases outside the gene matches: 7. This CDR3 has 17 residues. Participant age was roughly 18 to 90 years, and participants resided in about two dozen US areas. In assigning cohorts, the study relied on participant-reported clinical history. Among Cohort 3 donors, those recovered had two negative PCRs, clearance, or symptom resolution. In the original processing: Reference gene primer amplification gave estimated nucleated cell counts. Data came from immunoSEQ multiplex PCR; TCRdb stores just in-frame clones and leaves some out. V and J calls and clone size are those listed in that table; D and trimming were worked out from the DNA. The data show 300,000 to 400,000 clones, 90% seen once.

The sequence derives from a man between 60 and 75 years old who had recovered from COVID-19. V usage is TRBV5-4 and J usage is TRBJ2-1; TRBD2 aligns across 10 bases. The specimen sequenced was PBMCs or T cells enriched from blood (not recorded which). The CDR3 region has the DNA TGTGCCAGCAGCTTCCTAACTAGCGGGGAGACCTACAATGAGCAGTTCTTC. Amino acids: CASSFLTSGETYNEQFF.